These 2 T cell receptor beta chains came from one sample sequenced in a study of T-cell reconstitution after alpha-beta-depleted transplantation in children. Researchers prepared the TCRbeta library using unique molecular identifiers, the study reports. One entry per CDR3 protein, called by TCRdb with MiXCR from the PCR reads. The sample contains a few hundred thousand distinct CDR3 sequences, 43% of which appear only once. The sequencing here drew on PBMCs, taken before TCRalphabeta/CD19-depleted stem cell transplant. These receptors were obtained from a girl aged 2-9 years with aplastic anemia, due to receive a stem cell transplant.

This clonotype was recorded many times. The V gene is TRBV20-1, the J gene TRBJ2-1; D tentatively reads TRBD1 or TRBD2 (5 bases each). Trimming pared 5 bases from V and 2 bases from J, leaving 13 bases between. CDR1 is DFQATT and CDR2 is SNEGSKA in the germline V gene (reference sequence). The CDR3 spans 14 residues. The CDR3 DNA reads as TGCAGTGCTTGGGACCTAGAAACCTACAATGAGCAGTTCTTC. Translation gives CSAWDLETYNEQFF.

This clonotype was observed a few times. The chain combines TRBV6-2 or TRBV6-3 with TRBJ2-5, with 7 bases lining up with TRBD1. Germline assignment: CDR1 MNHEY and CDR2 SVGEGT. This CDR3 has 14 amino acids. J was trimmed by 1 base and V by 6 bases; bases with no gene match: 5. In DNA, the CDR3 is TGTGCCAGCAGCTACACAGGGGTCCAAGAGACCCAGTACTTC. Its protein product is CASSYTGVQETQYF.